What follows is one TCR beta chain and its context. Researchers took RNA transcripts and amplified the TCR beta CDR3 regions from them. In the first-round RT-PCR of the TCR CDR3, the HTBI primer set was used. TCRdb re-called the multiplex PCR reads through MiXCR, storing one row per CDR3 protein. The sample shows under 65,000 distinct CDR3 sequences, approximately 53% of them seen only once. The data belong to a study of T cells in Graves' hyperthyroidism and ophthalmopathy. V gave up 2 bases and J gave up 7 bases; unmatched junction bases: 10. Germline V gene data show CDR1 as SGHVS and CDR2 as FQNEAQ. This CDR3 region has 16 residues. Pregnant or lactating patients were excluded, as were those with uncontrolled infection or other autoimmune disease. Diagnosis relied on clinical symptoms, serum thyroxine and TRAb, thyroid ultrasound and orbital computed tomography. Fresh peripheral blood, around 9.2 ml of it, supplied the PBMCs.

The sequence was collected from a woman aged 55-70 years with Graves' ophthalmopathy. The sequenced sample was blood. V is TRBV7-8 and J is TRBJ2-1; 8 bases align to TRBD2. In DNA, the CDR3 is TGTGCCAGCAGCTTATTAGTGCGGGGGGCCGGGAATGAGCAGTTCTTC. It encodes CASSLLVRGAGNEQFF.